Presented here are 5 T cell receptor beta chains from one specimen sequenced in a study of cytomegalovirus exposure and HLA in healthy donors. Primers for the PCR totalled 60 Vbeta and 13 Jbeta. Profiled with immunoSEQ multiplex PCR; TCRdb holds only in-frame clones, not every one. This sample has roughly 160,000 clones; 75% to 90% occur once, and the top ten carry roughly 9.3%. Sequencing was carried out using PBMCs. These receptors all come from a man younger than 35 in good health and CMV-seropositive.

As DNA, the CDR3 is TGTGCCATCAGGGCGACTGAAACCCAAGAGACCCAGTACTTC. Its protein is CAIRATETQETQYF. The gene calls are TRBV10-3 and TRBJ2-5; D remains unclear. V was cut by 6 bases and J by 1 base, with 12 bases left in between. The germline V gene encodes CDR1 ENHRY and CDR2 SYGVKD. The CDR3 extends over 14 amino acids.

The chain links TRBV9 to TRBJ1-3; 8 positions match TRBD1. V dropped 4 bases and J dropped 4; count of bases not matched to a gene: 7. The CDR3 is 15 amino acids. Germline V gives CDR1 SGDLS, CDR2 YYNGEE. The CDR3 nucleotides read TGTGCCAGCAGCCCCGGACAGGGCTCGGGAAACACCATATATTTT. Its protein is CASSPGQGSGNTIYF.

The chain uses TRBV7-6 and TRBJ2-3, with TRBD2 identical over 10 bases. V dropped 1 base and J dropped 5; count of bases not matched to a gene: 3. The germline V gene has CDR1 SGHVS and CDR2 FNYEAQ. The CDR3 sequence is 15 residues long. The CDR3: CASSLVVAGGDTQYF. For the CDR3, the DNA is TGTGCCAGCAGCTTAGTCGTAGCGGGGGGAGATACGCAGTATTTT.

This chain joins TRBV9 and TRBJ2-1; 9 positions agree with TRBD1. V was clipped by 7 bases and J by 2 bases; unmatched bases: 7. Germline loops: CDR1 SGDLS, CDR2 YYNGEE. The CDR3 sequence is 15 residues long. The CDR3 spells CASRLGTGPYNEQFF. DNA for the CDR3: TGTGCCAGCCGCCTCGGGACAGGGCCCTACAATGAGCAGTTCTTC. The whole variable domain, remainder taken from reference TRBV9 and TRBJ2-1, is DSGVTQTPKHLITATGQRVTLRCSPRSGDLSVYWYQQSLDQGLQFLIQYYNGEERAKGNILERFSAQQFPDLHSELNLSSLELGDSALYFCASRLGTGPYNEQFFGPGTRLTVL.

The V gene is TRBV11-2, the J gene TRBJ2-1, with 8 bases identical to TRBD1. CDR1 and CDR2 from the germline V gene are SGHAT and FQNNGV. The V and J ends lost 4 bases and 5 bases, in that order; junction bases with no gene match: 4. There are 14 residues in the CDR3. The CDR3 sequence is CASSYWTGNNEQFF. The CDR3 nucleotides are TGTGCCAGCAGCTATTGGACAGGGAACAATGAGCAGTTCTTC.